This note documents a single TCR beta chain sequence. The CDR3 length is 15 residues. Trimming stripped 4 bases from V and 3 bases from J, with 13 bases between. Germline V gene data show CDR1 as SGHNT and CDR2 as YYREEE (reference sequence). Generated by immunoSEQ multiplex PCR, the TCRdb table keeps only in-frame clones and is missing some. The table lists about 160,000 clones, around 81% of them singletons. These data belong to a study of blood T cell repertoires in COVID-19. The sequenced material came from peripheral blood. The receptor was derived from a man between 70 and 80 years old who had recovered from COVID-19. The chain joins TRBV5-4 to TRBJ2-2, with no clear D. CDR3 region: CASSPEAEYTGELFF. The CDR3 bases are TGTGCCAGCAGCCCTGAGGCCGAGTACACCGGGGAGCTGTTTTTT.